Listed below are T cell receptor beta chains from one sample, sequenced in a study of cytomegalovirus exposure and HLA in healthy donors. Clones were read by immunoSEQ multiplex PCR, and TCRdb kept only the in-frame ones, dropping some. The table shows some 220,000 clones, with roughly 78% occurring only once. Sequencing was done on a sample of PBMCs. These receptors all come from a boy between 10 and 17 years old in good health and CMV-seronegative. The CDR3 runs from the conserved cysteine through the conserved F or W. Expanded clones are given a class, and other clones once, few, many or no size at all.

clone_size j_call v_call cdr3_aa
- TRBJ1-4 TRBV15 CATSKTWDRALPLSEKLFF
- TRBJ2-7 TRBV5-1 CASSPGTASGEQYF
- TRBJ1-4 TRBV15 CATSSRPNEKLFF
- TRBJ2-1 TRBV7-9 CASSLDASATYNEQFF
many TRBJ1-5 TRBV10-2 CASSDSYSNQPQHF
- TRBJ2-7 TRBV9 CASSGGREQYF
- TRBJ2-5 TRBV6-5 CASTQGWLETQYF
- TRBJ2-1 TRBV19 CASSMRGSPNEQFF
- TRBJ2-2 TRBV19 CASSIRSGGLNTGELFF
- TRBJ2-1 TRBV30 CAWRPGTGAYNEQFF
- TRBJ1-4 TRBV6-1 CASSEQGKLFF
- TRBJ2-2 TRBV15 CATSNGQVAGELFF
- TRBJ1-1 TRBV6-6 CASSRGRNTEAFF
- TRBJ2-2 TRBV6-1 CASSVAGTPNTGELFF
- TRBJ2-3 TRBV13 CASSSGGREDTQYF
- TRBJ1-1 TRBV21-1 CASSKLGQGVTEAFF
- TRBJ2-1 TRBV9 CASSVAQRGASYNEQFF
- TRBJ1-1 TRBV7-9 CASSPDRGSAVTEAFF
- TRBJ2-2 TRBV19 CASFRTPKGSGELFF
few TRBJ1-4 TRBV19 CASDTVGEKLFF
- TRBJ2-1 TRBV30 CASQREMVHNEQFF
- TRBJ1-1 TRBV6-6 CASTLSGTCQAFF